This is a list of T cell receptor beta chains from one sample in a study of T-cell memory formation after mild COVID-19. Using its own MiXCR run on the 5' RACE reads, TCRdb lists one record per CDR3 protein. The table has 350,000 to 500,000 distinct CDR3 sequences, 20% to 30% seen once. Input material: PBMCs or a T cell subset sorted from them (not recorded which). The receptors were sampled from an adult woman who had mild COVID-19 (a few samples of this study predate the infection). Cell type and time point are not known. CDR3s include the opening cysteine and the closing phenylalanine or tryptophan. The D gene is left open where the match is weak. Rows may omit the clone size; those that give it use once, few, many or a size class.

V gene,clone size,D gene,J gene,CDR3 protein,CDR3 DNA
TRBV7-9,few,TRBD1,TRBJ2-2,CASSPRILQGSNTGELFF,TGTGCCAGCAGCCCTCGGATTCTACAGGGGTCGAACACCGGGGAGCTGTTTTTT
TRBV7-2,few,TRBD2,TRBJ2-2,CASSLTLNLAGTNTGELFF,TGTGCCAGCAGCCTCACCCTGAACTTAGCGGGAACGAACACCGGGGAGCTGTTTTTT
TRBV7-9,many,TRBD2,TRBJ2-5,CASSLISAGGQETQYF,TGTGCCAGCAGCTTAATCAGCGCGGGGGGCCAAGAGACCCAGTACTTC
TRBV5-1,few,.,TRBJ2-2,CASSWPARGANTGELFF,TGCGCCAGCAGCTGGCCCGCAAGGGGAGCGAACACCGGGGAGCTGTTTTTT
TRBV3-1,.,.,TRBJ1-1,CASSQGKGGAFF,TGTGCCAGCAGCCAAGGCAAGGGGGGAGCTTTCTTT
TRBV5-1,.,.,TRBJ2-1,CASSFSISYNEQFF,TGCGCCAGCAGCTTCTCGATCTCCTACAATGAGCAGTTCTTC
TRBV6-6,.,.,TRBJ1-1,CASSYEGYTEAFF,TGTGCCAGCAGTTACGAGGGGTACACTGAAGCTTTCTTT
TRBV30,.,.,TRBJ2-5,CACENLRGETQYF,TGTGCCTGTGAAAACCTCAGGGGAGAGACCCAGTACTTC
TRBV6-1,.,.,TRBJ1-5,CASSELGSYSNQPQHF,TGTGCCAGCAGTGAATTGGGCAGCTATAGCAATCAGCCCCAGCATTTT
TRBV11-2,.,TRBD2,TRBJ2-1,CASSLSKTSGKEQFF,TGTGCCAGCAGCTTAAGCAAGACTAGCGGGAAAGAGCAGTTCTTC
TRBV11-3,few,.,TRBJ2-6,CASSEAWTASGANVLTF,TGTGCCAGCAGCGAAGCTTGGACGGCCTCTGGGGCCAACGTCCTGACTTTC
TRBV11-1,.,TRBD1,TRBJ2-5,CASSLGRQGLGETQYF,TGTGCCAGCAGCTTAGGGAGACAGGGCCTAGGAGAGACCCAGTACTTC
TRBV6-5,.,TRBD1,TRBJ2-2,CASSSDRGRSGELFF,TGTGCCAGCAGTTCGGACAGGGGGCGATCCGGGGAGCTGTTTTTT
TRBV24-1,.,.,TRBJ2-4,CATSDNTIGKNIQYF,TGTGCCACCAGTGACAACACGATCGGTAAAAACATTCAGTACTTC
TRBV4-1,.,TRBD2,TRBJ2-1,CASSQDMTSGYNEQFF,TGCGCCAGCAGCCAAGACATGACTAGCGGGTACAATGAGCAGTTCTTC
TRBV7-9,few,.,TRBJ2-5,CASSLQVQETQYF,TGTGCCAGCAGCTTGCAGGTCCAAGAGACCCAGTACTTC
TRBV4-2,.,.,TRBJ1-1,CASSQEGEAFF,TGTGCCAGCAGCCAAGAGGGTGAGGCTTTCTTT
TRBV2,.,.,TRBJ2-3,CASSDGRKSGDTQYF,TGTGCCAGCAGTGATGGTAGGAAGAGTGGAGATACGCAGTATTTT
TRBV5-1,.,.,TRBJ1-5,CASSLDPSGPQHF,TGCGCCAGCAGCTTGGACCCTTCCGGGCCCCAGCATTTT
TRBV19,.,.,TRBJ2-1,CASSRRLEGEQFF,TGTGCCAGTAGTCGGCGTTTAGAGGGTGAGCAGTTCTTC
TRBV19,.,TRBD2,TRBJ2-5,CASSRLAGRGETQYF,TGTGCCAGTAGTAGACTAGCGGGCCGCGGGGAGACCCAGTACTTC
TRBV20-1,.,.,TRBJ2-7,CSARVAALNEQYF,TGCAGTGCTAGAGTGGCAGCCCTTAACGAGCAGTACTTC
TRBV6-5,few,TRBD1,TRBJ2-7,CASSYEGTVYEQYF,TGTGCCAGCAGTTATGAGGGGACAGTCTACGAGCAGTACTTC
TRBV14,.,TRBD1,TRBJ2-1,CASSRLGTGGNEQFF,TGTGCCAGCAGCCGCCTAGGGACAGGGGGCAATGAGCAGTTCTTC
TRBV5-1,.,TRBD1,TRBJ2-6,CASSSSTGVAGANVLTF,TGCGCCAGCAGCTCGTCGACAGGGGTGGCCGGGGCCAACGTCCTGACTTTC
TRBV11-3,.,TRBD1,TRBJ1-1,CASSSDRYTEAFF,TGTGCCAGCAGCTCGGACAGGTACACTGAAGCTTTCTTT
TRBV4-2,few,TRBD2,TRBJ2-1,CASSQASGRVLYNEQFF,TGTGCCAGCAGCCAAGCTAGCGGGAGGGTCCTTTACAATGAGCAGTTCTTC
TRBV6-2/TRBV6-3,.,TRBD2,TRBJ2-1,CASTIAGARNEQFF,TGTGCCAGCACTATAGCGGGAGCAAGAAATGAGCAGTTCTTC
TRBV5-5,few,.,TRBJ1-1,CASSLEWASEAFF,TGTGCCAGCAGCTTGGAGTGGGCTTCTGAAGCTTTCTTT
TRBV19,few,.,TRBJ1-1,CASRREGDTEAFF,TGTGCCAGTAGGAGAGAAGGGGACACTGAAGCTTTCTTT
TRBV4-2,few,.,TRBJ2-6,CASSQEHSGANVLTF,TGTGCCAGCAGCCAAGAACACTCTGGGGCCAACGTCCTGACTTTC
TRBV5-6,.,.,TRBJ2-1,CASSLIGAGGFSYNEQFF,TGTGCCAGCAGCTTGATTGGGGCCGGGGGCTTTTCCTACAATGAGCAGTTCTTC
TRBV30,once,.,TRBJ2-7,CAWSDLGATYEQYF,TGTGCCTGGAGTGATTTGGGGGCAACCTACGAGCAGTACTTC
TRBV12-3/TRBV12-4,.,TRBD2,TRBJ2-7,CASSTGGAGVYEQYF,TGTGCCAGCAGCACCGGGGGGGCGGGAGTGTACGAGCAGTACTTC
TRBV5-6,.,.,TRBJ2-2,CASSLGAAHANTGELFF,TGTGCCAGCAGCTTAGGGGCCGCCCACGCGAACACCGGGGAGCTGTTTTTT
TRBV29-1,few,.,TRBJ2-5,CSVTLRGVGETQYF,TGCAGCGTTACCTTACGCGGGGTTGGGGAGACCCAGTACTTC
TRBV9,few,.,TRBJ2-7,CASSSPIEGFTSSYEQYF,TGTGCCAGCAGCTCCCCCATAGAAGGATTTACCAGCTCCTACGAGCAGTACTTC
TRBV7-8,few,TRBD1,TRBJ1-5,CASSLWGQGLNQPQHF,TGTGCCAGCAGCTTATGGGGACAGGGACTCAATCAGCCCCAGCATTTT
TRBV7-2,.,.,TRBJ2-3,CASSLVWRTSTDTQYF,TGTGCCAGCAGCTTAGTATGGAGAACTAGCACAGATACGCAGTATTTT
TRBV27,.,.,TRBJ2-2,CASSIGQTNTGELFF,TGTGCCAGCAGTATAGGACAGACGAACACCGGGGAGCTGTTTTTT
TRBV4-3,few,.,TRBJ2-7,CASSQSQWAYEQYF,TGCGCCAGCAGCCAAAGTCAGTGGGCCTACGAGCAGTACTTC
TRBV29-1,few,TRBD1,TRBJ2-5,CSVGETGVGTQYF,TGCAGCGTTGGTGAGACAGGGGTCGGGACCCAGTACTTC
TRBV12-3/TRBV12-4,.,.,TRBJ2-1,CASSDGGAAEQFF,TGTGCCAGCAGTGATGGTGGAGCGGCCGAGCAGTTCTTC
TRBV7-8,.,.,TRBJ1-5,CASSLEGNSNQPQHF,TGTGCCAGCAGCTTGGAGGGTAATAGCAATCAGCCCCAGCATTTT
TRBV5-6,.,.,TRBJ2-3,CASSLGSPTGVSSWDADTQYF,TGTGCCAGCAGCTTGGGGTCTCCGACAGGAGTCTCCTCCTGGGACGCAGATACGCAGTATTTT
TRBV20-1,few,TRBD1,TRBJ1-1,CSARGRTGGFEAFF,TGCAGTGCTAGGGGAAGGACAGGGGGCTTTGAAGCTTTCTTT